This TCR beta chain was profiled in a study of shared clonotypes between healthy human individuals. Trimming shortened V by 7 bases and J by 7 bases, and 11 bases separated the two germline ends. The CDR3 extends over 13 amino acids. Germline-derived CDR1 and CDR2 are SNHLY and FYNNEI. The table came from immunoSEQ multiplex PCR; TCRdb's copy has only in-frame clones and leaves some out. The sample shows roughly 2 million clones, approximately 95% of them seen only once. This clone appeared a few times. This receptor was identified in a man in his late teens or twenties in good health. The material sequenced was naive CD4+ T cells sorted from blood. The subset denotes: CD45RA+ positively selected. The chain carries TRBV2 and TRBJ1-6, with D uncertain. In DNA, the CDR3 is TGTGCCAGCATGAGGGTCCCCAATTCACCCCTCCACTTT. This sequence encodes CASMRVPNSPLHF.